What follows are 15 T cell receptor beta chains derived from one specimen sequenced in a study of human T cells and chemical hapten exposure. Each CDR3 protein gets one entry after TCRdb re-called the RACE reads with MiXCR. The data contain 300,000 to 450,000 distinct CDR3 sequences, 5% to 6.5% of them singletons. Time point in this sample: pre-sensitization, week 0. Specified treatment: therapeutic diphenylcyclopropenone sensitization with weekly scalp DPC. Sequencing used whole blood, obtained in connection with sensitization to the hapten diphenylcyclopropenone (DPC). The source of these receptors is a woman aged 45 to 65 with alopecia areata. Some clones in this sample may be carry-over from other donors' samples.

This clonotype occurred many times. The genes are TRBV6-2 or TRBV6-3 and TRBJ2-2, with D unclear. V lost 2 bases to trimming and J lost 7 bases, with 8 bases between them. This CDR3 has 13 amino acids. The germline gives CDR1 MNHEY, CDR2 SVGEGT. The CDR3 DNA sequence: TGTGCCAGCAGTTACAGGGATCGCGGGGAGCTGTTTTTT. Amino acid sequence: CASSYRDRGELFF.

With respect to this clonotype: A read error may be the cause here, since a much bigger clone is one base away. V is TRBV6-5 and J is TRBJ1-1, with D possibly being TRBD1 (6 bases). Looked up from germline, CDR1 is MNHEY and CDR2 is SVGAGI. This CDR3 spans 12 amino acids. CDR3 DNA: TGTGTCAGCAGGGGATCGAACACTGAAGCTTTCTTT. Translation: CVSRGSNTEAFF.

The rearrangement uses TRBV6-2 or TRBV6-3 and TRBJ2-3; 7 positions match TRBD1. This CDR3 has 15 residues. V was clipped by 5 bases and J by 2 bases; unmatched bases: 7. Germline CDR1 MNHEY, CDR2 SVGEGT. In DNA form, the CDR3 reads TGTGCCAGCAGTAAGGGACAGCCGCTCACAGATACGCAGTATTTT. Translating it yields CASSKGQPLTDTQYF.

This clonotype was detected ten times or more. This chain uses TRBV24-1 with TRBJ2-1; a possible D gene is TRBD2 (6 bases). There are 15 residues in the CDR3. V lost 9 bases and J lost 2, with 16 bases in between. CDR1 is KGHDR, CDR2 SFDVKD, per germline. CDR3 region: CATRGGAGTYNEQFF. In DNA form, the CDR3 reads TGTGCCACCCGCGGTGGAGCGGGTACCTACAATGAGCAGTTCTTC.

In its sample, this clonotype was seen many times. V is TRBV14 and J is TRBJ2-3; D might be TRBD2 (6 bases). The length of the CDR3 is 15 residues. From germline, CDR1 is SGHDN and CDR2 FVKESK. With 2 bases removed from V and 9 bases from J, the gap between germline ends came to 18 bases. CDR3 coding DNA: TGTGCCAGCAGCCAAAAGGCGGGGCCAGTCGGGACGCAGTATTTT. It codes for CASSQKAGPVGTQYF.

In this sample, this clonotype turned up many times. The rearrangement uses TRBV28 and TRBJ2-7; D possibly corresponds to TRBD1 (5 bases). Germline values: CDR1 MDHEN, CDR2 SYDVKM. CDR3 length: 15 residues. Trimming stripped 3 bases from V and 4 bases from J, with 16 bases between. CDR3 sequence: CASSFGPTAGYEQYF. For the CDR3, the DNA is TGTGCCAGCAGTTTCGGACCAACAGCAGGGTACGAGCAGTACTTC.

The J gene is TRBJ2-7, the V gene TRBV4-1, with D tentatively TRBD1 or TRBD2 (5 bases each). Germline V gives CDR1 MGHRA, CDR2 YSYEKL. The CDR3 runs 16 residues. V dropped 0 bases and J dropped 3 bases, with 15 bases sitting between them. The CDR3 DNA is TGCGCCAGCAGCCAAGATCGAGGGGTTGAGGGCTACGAGCAGTACTTC. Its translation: CASSQDRGVEGYEQYF.

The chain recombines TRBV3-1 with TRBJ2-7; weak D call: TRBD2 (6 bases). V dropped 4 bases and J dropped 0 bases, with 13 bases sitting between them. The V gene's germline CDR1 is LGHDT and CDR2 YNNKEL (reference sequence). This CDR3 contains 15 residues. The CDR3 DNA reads TGTGCCAGCAGCCTTACGACTAGTTCCTCCTACGAGCAGTACTTC. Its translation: CASSLTTSSSYEQYF.

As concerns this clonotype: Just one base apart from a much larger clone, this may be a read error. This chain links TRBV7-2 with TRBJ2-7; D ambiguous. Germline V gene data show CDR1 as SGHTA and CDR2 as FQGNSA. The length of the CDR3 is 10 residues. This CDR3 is CVSAGYEQYF. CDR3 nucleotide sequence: TGTGTCAGCGCCGGTTACGAGCAGTACTTC.

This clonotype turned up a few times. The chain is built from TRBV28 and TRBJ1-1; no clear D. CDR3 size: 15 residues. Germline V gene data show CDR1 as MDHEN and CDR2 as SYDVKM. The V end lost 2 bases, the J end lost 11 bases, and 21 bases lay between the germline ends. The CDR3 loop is CASSLTLGSRVSAFF. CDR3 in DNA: TGTGCCAGCAGTTTAACGCTCGGGAGCCGGGTATCTGCTTTCTTT.

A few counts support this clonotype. CDR3 DNA: TGTGCCAGCAGCTTGGGACAGAGAGTGTACAATGAGCAGTTCTTC. Amino acids: CASSLGQRVYNEQFF. This rearrangement joins TRBV5-8 to TRBJ2-1, with D possibly being TRBD1 (5 bases). This CDR3 is 15 amino acids long. V was cut by 0 bases and J by 4 bases, with 11 bases left in between. Germline V CDR1 and CDR2: SGHTS, YDEGEE.

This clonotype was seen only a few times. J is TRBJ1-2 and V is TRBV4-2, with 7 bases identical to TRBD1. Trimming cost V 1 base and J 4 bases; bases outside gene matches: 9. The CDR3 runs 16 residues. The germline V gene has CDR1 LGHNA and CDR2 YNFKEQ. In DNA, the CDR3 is TGTGCCAGCAGCCAAGGGCTCCCGGGACAGATCTATGGCTACACCTTC. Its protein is CASSQGLPGQIYGYTF.

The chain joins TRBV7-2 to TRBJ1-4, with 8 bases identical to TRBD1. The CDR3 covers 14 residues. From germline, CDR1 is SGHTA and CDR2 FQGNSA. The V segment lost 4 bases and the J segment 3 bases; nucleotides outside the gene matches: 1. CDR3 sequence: CASSWTGPNEKLFF. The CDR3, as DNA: TGTGCCAGCAGCTGGACAGGGCCTAATGAAAAACTGTTTTTT.

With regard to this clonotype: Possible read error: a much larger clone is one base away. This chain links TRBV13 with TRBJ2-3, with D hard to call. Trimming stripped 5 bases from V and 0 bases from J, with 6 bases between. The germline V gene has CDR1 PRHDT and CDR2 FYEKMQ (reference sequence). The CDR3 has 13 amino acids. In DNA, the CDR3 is TGTGCCAGCAGCCACCCTAGCACAGATACGCAGTATTTT. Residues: CASSHPSTDTQYF.

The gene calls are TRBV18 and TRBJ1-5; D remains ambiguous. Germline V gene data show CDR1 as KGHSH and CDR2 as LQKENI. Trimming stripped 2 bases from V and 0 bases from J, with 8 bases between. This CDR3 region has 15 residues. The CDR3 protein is CASSPVGYSNQPQHF. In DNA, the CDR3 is TGTGCCAGCTCACCAGTGGGTTATAGCAATCAGCCCCAGCATTTT.